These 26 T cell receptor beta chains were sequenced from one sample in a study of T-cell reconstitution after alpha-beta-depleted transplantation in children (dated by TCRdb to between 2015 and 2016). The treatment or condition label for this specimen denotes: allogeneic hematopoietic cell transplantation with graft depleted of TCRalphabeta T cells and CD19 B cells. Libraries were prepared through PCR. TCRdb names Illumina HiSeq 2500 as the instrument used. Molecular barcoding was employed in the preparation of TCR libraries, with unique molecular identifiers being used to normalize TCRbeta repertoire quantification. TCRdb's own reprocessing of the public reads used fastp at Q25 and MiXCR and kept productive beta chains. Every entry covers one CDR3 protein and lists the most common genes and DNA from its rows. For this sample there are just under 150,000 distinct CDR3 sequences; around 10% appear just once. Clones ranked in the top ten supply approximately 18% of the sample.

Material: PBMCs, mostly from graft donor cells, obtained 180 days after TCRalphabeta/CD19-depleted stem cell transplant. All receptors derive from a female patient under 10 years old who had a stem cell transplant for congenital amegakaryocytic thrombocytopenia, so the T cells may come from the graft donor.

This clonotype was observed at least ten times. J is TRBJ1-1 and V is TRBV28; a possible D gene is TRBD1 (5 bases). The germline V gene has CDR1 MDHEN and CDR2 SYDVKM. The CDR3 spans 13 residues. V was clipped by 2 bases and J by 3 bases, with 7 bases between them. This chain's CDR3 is CASSLIGDTEAFF. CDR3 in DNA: TGTGCCAGCAGTTTAATAGGGGACACTGAAGCTTTCTTT.

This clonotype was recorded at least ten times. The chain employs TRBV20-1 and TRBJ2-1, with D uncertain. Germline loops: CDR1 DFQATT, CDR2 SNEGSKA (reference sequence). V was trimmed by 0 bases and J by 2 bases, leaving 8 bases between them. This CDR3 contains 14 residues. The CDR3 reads CSARDGSPYNEQFF. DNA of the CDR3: TGCAGTGCTAGAGATGGAAGCCCCTACAATGAGCAGTTCTTC.

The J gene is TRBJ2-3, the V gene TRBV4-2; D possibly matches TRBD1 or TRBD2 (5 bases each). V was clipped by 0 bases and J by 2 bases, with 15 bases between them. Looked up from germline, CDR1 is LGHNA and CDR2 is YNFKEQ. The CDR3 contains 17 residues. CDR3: CASSQDNGDQDTDTQYF. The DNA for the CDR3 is TGTGCCAGCAGCCAAGATAACGGGGACCAAGACACAGATACGCAGTATTTT.

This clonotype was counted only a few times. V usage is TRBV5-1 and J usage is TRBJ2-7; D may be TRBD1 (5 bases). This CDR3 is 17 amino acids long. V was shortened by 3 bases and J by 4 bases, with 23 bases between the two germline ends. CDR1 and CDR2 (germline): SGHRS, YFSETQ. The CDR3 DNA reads TGCGCCAGCAGCTCCTACCACACCCGGACACCGGCGTACGAGCAGTACTTC. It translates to CASSSYHTRTPAYEQYF.

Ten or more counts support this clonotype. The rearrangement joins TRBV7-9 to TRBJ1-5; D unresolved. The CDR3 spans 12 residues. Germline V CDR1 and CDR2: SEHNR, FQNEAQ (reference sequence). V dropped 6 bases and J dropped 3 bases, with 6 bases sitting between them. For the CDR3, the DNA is TGTGCCAGCAGATATTTCAATCAGCCCCAGCATTTT. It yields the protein CASRYFNQPQHF.

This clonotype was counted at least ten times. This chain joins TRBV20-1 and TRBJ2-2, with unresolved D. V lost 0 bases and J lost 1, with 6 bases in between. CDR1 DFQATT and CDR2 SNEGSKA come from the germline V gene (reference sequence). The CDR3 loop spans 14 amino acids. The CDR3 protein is CSARDRRNTGELFF. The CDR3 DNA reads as TGCAGTGCTAGAGATAGGAGGAACACCGGGGAGCTGTTTTTT.

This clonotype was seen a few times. The CDR3 here is CSVDVLREQYF. The CDR3 DNA reads as TGCAGCGTTGATGTCCTCCGGGAGCAGTACTTC. The chain recombines TRBV29-1 with TRBJ2-7; no definite D call. The germline V and J ends were trimmed by 3 bases and 7 bases, with 10 bases remaining between them. Germline-derived CDR1 and CDR2 are SQVTM and ANQGSEA. CDR3 size: 11 residues.

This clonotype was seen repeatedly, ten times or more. For the CDR3, the DNA is TGTGCCAGCAGTCCAGGGACAGCGGGTAGTCAGCCCCAGCATTTT. Its protein is CASSPGTAGSQPQHF. V gene TRBV28 combines with J gene TRBJ1-5, with 7 bases lining up with TRBD1. This CDR3 is built from 15 residues. V shed 5 bases and J 6 bases; nucleotides not matched to a gene: 10. CDR1 and CDR2 from the germline V gene are MDHEN and SYDVKM. Variable domain in full (rest from reference TRBV28 and TRBJ1-5): DVKVTQSSRYLVKRTGEKVFLECVQDMDHENMFWYRQDPGLGLRLIYFSYDVKMKEKGDIPEGYSVSREKKERFSLILESASTNQTSMYLCASSPGTAGSQPQHFGDGTRLSIL.

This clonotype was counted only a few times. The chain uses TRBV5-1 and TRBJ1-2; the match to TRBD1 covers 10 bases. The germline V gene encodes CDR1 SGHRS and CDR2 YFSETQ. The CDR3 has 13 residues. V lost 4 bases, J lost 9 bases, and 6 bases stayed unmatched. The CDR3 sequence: CASSGRQGASYTF. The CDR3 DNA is TGCGCCAGCAGCGGCAGACAGGGGGCGAGCTACACCTTC.

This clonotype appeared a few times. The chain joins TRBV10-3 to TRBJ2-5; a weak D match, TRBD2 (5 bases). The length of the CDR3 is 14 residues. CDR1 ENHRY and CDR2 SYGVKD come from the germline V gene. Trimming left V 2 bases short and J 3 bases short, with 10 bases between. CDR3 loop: CAISEGRREETQYF. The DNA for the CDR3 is TGTGCCATCAGTGAGGGCCGGCGGGAAGAGACCCAGTACTTC.

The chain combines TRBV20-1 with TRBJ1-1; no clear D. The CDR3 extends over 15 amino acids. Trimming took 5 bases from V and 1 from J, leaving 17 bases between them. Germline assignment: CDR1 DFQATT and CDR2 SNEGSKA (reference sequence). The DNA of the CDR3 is TGCAGTGCTCCGGGAGGCTATAGAGGGAACACTGAAGCTTTCTTT. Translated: CSAPGGYRGNTEAFF.

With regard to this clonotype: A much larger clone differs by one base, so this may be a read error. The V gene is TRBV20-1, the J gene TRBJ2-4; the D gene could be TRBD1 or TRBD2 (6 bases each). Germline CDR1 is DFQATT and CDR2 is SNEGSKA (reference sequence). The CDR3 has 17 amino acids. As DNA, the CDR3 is TGCAGTGCTAGAGATGGGGGGATACAGGGTAGTGCGAACAGTCAGTACTTC. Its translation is CSARDGGIQGSANSQYF.

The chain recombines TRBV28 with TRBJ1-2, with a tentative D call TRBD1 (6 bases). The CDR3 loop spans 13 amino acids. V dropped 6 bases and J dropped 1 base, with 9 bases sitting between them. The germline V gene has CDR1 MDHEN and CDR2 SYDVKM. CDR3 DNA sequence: TGTGCCAGCAGCCCAGGGGATAACTATGGCTACACCTTC. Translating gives CASSPGDNYGYTF.

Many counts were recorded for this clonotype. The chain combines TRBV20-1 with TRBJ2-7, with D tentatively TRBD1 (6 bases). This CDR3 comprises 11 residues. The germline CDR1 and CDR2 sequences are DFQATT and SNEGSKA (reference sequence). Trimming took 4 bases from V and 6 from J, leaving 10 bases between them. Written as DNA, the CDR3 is TGCAGTGCTAAAACAGGGTTCGAGCAGTACTTC. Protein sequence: CSAKTGFEQYF.

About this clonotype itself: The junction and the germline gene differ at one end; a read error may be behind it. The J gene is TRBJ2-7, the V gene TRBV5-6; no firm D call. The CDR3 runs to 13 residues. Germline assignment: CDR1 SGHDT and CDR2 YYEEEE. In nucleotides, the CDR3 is TGTGCCAGGGCCCCTTGGCTCTCCTGCGAGCAGTACTTC. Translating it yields CARAPWLSCEQYF.

This CDR3 reads CASSVNVGEQYF. The CDR3 DNA is TGCGCCAGCAGCGTGAACGTGGGCGAGCAGTACTTC. The chain uses TRBV5-1 and TRBJ2-7; D remains ambiguous. CDR1 SGHRS and CDR2 YFSETQ come from the germline V gene. The V end lost 4 bases, the J end lost 6 bases, and 11 bases lay between the germline ends. The CDR3 sequence is 12 residues long.

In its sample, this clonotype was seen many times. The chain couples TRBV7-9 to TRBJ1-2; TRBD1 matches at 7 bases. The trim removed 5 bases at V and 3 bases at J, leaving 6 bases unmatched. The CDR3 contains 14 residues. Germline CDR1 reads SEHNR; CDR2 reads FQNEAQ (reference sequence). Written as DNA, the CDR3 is TGTGCCAGCAGCCGTCGACAGGGATACTATGGCTACACCTTC. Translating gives CASSRRQGYYGYTF.

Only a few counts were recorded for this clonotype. The CDR3 region is CSARGQEQYF. In DNA form, the CDR3 reads TGCAGTGCTAGGGGGCAGGAGCAGTACTTC. The chain recombines TRBV20-1 with TRBJ2-7; D might be TRBD1 (5 bases). Germline V gives CDR1 DFQATT, CDR2 SNEGSKA (reference sequence). The CDR3 contains 10 residues. The ends were cut back, 3 bases at V and 7 bases at J, with 7 bases in the middle.

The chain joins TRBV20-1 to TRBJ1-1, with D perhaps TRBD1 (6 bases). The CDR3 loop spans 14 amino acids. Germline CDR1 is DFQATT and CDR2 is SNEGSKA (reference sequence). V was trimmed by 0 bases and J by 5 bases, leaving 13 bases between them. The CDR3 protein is CSARDLSGATEAFF. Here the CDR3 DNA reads TGCAGTGCTAGAGATCTTTCGGGGGCTACTGAAGCTTTCTTT.

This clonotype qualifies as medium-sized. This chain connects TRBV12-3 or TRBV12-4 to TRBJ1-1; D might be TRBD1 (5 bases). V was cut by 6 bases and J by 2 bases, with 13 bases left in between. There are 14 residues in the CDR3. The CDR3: CASSVLGLNTEAFF. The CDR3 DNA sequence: TGTGCCAGCAGCGTATTGGGACTCAACACTGAAGCTTTCTTT.

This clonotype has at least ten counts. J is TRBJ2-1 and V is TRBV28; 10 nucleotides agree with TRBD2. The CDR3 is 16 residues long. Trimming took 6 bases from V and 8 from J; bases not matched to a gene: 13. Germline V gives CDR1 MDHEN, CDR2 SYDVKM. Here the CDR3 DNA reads TGTGCCAGCAGACCCAGACCGGGACTAGCGAGGGATGAGCAGTTCTTC. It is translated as CASRPRPGLARDEQFF.

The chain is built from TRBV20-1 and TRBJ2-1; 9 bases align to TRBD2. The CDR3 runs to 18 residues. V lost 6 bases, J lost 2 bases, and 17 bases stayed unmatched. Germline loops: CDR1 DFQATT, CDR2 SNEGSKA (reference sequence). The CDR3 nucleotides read TGCAGTGCCGCAGTCCCCCTAGCGGGATCGATCCCCTACAATGAGCAGTTCTTC. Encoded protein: CSAAVPLAGSIPYNEQFF.

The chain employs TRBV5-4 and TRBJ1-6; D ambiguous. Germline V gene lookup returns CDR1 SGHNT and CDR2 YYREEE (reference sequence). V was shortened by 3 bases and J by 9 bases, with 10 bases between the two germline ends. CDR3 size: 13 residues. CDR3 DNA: TGTGCCAGCAGCTCACAACTCGCTTCACCCCTCCACTTT. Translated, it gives CASSSQLASPLHF.

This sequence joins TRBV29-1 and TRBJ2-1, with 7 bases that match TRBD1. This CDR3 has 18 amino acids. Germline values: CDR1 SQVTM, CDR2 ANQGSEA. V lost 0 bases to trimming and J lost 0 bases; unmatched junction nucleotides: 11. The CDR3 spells CSVEDPRGSYSSYNEQFF. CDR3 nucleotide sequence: TGCAGCGTTGAAGATCCCAGGGGGAGCTATAGCTCCTACAATGAGCAGTTCTTC.

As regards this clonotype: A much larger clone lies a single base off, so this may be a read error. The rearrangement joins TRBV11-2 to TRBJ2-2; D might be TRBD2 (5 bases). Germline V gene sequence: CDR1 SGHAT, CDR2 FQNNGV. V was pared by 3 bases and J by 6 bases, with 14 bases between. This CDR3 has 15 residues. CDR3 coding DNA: TGTGCCAGCAGCTTCCAATCATTGAGGGCCGGGGAGCTGTTTTTT. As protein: CASSFQSLRAGELFF.

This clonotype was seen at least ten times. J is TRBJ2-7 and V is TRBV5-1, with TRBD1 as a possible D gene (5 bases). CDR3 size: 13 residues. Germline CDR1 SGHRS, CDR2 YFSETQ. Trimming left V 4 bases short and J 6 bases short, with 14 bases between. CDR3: CASSGARASEQYF. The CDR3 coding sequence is TGCGCCAGCAGCGGGGCTCGGGCCTCCGAGCAGTACTTC.